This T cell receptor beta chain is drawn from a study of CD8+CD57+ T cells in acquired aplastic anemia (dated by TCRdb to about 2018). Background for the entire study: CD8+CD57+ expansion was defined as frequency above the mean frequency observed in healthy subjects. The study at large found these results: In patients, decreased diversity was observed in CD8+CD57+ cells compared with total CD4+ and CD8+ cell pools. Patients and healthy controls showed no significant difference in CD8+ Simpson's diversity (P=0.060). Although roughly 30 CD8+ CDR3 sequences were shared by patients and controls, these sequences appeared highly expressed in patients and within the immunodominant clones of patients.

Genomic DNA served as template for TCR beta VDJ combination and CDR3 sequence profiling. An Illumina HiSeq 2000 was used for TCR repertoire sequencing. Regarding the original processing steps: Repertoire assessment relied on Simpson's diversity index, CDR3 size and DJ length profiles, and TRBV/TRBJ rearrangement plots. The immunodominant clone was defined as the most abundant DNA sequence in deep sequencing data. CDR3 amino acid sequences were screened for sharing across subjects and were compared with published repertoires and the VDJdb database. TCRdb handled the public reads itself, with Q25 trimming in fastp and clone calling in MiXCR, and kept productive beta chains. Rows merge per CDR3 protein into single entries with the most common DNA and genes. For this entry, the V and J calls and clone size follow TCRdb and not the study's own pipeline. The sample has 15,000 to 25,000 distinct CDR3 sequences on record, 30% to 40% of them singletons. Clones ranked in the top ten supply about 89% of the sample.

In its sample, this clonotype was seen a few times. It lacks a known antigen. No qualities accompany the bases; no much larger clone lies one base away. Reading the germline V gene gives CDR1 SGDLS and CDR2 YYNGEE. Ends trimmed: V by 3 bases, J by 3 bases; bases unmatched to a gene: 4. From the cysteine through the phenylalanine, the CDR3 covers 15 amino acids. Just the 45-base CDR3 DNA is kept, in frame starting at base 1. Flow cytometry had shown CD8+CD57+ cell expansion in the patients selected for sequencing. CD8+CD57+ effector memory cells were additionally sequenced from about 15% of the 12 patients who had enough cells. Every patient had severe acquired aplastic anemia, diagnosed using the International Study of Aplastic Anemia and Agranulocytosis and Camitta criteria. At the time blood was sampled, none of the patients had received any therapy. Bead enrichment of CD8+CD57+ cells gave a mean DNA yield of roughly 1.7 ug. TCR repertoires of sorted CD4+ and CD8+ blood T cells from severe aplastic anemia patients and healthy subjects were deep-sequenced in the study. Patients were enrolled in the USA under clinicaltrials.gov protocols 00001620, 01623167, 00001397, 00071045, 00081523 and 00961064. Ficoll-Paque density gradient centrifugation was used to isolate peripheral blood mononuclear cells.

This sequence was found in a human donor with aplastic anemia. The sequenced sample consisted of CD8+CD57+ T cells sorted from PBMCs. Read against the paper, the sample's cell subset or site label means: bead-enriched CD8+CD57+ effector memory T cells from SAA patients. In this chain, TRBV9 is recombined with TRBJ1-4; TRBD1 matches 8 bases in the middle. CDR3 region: CASSASTGANEKLFF. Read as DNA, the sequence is TGTGCCAGCAGCGCGTCGACAGGGGCTAATGAAAAACTGTTTTTT.